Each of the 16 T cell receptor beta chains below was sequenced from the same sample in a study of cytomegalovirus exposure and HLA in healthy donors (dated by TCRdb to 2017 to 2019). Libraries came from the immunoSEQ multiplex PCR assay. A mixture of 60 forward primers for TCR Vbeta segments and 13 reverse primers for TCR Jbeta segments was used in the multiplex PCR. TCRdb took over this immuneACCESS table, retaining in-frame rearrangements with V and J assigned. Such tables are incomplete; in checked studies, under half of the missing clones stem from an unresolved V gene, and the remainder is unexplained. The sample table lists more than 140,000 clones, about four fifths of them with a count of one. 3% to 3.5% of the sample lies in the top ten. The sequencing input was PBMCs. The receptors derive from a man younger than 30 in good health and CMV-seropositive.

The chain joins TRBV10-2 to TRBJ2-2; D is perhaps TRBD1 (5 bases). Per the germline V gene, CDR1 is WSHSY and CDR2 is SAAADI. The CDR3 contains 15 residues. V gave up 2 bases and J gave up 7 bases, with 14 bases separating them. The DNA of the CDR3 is TGCGCCAGCAGTGAGACAGGTTCTTGGGGCGGGGAGCTGTTTTTT. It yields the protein CASSETGSWGGELFF.

CDR3 residues: CASSPGRGPAEAFF. CDR3 coding DNA: TGTGCCAGCAGCCCAGGCAGGGGGCCGGCTGAAGCTTTCTTT. The chain couples TRBV7-2 to TRBJ1-1; TRBD1 agrees at 8 bases. Looked up from germline, CDR1 is SGHTA and CDR2 is FQGNSA. J gave up 6 bases and V 5 bases, and 8 bases lay outside the gene matches. This CDR3 has 14 residues.

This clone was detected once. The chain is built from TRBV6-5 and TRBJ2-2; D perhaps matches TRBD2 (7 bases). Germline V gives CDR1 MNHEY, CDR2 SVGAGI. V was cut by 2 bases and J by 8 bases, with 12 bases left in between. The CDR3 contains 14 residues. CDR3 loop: CASSYRRGGGELFF. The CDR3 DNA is TGTGCCAGCAGTTACCGGAGGGGGGGTGGGGAGCTGTTTTTT.

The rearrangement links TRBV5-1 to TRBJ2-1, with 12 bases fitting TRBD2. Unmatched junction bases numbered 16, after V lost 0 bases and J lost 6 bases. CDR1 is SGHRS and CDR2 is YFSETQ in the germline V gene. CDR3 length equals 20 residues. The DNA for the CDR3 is TGCGCCAGCAGCTTGGATGGGGGCAGGTCTAGCGGGAGGGTAACCAATGAGCAGTTCTTC. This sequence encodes CASSLDGGRSSGRVTNEQFF. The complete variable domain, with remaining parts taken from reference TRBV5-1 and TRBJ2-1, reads KAGVTQTPRYLIKTRGQQVTLSCSPISGHRSVSWYQQTPGQGLQFLFEYFSETQRNKGNFPGRFSGRQFSNSRSEMNVSTLELGDSALYLCASSLDGGRSSGRVTNEQFFGPGTRLTVL.

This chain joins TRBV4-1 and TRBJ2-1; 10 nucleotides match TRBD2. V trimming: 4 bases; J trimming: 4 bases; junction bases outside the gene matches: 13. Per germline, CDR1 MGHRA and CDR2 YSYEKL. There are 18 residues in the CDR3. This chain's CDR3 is CASSLPGATSGTYNEQFF. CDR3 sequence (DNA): TGCGCCAGCAGCCTACCCGGGGCTACTAGCGGGACTTACAATGAGCAGTTCTTC.

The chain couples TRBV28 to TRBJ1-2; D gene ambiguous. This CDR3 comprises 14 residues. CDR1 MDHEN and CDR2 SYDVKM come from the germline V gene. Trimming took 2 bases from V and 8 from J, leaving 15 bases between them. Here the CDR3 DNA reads TGTGCCAGCAGTTTAGGACTATTATTGAGAGGCTACACCTTC. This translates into CASSLGLLLRGYTF.

The CDR3: CASISGPTYNEQFF. CDR3 DNA: TGTGCCAGCATTAGCGGGCCCACTTACAATGAGCAGTTCTTC. J is TRBJ2-1 and V is TRBV11-2, with 7 bases matching TRBD2. In germline, CDR1 is SGHAT, CDR2 FQNNGV. V lost 7 bases, J lost 4 bases, and 7 bases stayed unmatched. The CDR3 runs 14 residues.

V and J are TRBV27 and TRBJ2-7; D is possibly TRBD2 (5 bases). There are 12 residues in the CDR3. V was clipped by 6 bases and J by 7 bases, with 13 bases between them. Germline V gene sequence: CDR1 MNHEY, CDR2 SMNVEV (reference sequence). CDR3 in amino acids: CASRRPTGEQYF. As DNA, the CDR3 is TGTGCCAGCAGAAGACCTACGGGGGAGCAGTACTTC.

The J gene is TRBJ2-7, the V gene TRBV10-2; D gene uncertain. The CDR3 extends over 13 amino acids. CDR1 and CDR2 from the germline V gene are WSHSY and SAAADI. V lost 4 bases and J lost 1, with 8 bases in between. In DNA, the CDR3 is TGCGCCAGCAGTGCTTCAGGTTCCTACGAGCAGTACTTC. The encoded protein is CASSASGSYEQYF.

The CDR3 nucleotides read TGTGCCAGCAGCTTAGGAGGGTTGGAACAGCCCCAGCATTTT. Protein sequence: CASSLGGLEQPQHF. V and J are TRBV7-9 and TRBJ1-5; D gene unclear. V was cut by 1 base and J by 7 bases, with 11 bases left in between. Germline values: CDR1 SEHNR, CDR2 FQNEAQ (reference sequence). The length of the CDR3 is 14 residues.

The CDR3 coding sequence is TGTGCCAGCATGAAAACAGGGGCCGGGGAGCTGTTTTTT. It encodes CASMKTGAGELFF. This chain connects TRBV2 to TRBJ2-2; 7 positions agree with TRBD1. V shed 7 bases, J shed 6 bases, and the junction held 5 bases outside the gene matches. This CDR3 contains 13 residues. Germline values: CDR1 SNHLY, CDR2 FYNNEI.

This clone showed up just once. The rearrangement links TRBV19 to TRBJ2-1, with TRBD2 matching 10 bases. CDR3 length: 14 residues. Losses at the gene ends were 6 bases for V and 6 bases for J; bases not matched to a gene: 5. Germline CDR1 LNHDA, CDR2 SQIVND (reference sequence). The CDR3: CASRTLAGTNEQFF. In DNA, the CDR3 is TGTGCCAGTAGGACACTAGCGGGGACCAATGAGCAGTTCTTC.

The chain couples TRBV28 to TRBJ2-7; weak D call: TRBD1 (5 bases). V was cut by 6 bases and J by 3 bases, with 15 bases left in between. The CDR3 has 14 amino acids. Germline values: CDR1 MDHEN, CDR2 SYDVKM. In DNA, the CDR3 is TGTGCCAGCAGCCCAACAGGTCGGAACTACGAGCAGTACTTC. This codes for CASSPTGRNYEQYF.

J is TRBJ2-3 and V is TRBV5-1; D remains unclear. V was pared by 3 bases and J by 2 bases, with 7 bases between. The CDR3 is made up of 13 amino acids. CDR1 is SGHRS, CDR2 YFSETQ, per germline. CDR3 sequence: CASSSSFTDTQYF. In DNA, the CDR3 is TGCGCCAGCAGCTCGTCTTTCACAGATACGCAGTATTTT.

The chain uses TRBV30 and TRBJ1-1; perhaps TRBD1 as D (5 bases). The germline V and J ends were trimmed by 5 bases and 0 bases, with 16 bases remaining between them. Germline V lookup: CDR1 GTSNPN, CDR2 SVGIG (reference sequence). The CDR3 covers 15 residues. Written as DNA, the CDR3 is TGTGCCTGGGCCGGTGGGGGGTGGATGAACACTGAAGCTTTCTTT. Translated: CAWAGGGWMNTEAFF. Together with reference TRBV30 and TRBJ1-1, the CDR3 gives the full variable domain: SQTIHQWPATLVQPVGSPLSLECTVEGTSNPNLYWYRQAAGRGLQLLFYSVGIGQISSEVPQNLSASRPQDRQFILSSKKLLLSDSGFYLCAWAGGGWMNTEAFFGQGTRLTVV.

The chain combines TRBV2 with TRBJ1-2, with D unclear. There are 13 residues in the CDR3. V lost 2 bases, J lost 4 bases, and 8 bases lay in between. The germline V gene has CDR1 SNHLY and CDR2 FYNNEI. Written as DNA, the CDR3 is TGTGCCAGCAGTGAAAACAGAATCTATGGCTACACCTTC. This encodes CASSENRIYGYTF.